The text below deals with one T cell receptor beta chain. The CDR3 spans 13 residues. In germline, CDR1 is MNHEY, CDR2 SVGAGI. V was clipped by 2 bases and J by 5 bases, with 9 bases between them. Authors' data handling: Amplification of reference gene primers was used by the study to estimate nucleated cell counts. Only in-frame clones appear in the TCRdb table, and some are missing; sequencing was by immunoSEQ multiplex PCR. V, J and clone size were drawn from that table, and D and trimming were deduced from the DNA. This sample yields fewer than 350,000 clones, of which approximately 80% are seen a single time; around 2.9% belongs to the top ten. This sample was included in a study of blood T cell repertoires in COVID-19.

The clonotype originates from a woman aged 60-75 years with active or convalescent COVID-19. Source material: peripheral blood. J is TRBJ1-2 and V is TRBV6-5; D gene ambiguous. CDR3 DNA: TGTGCCAGCAGTTACCAAGGAGGGTATGGCTACACCTTC. Translating it yields CASSYQGGYGYTF.